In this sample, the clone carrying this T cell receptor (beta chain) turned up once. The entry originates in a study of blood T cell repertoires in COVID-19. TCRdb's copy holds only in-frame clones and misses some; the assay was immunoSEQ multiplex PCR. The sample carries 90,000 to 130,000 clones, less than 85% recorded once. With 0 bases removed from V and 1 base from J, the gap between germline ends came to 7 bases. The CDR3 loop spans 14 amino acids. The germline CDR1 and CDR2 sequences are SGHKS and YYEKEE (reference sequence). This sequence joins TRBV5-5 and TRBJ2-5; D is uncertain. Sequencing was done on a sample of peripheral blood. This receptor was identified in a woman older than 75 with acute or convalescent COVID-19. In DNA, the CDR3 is TGTGCCAGCAGCTTGGGCCACTTCCAAGAGACCCAGTACTTC. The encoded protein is CASSLGHFQETQYF.